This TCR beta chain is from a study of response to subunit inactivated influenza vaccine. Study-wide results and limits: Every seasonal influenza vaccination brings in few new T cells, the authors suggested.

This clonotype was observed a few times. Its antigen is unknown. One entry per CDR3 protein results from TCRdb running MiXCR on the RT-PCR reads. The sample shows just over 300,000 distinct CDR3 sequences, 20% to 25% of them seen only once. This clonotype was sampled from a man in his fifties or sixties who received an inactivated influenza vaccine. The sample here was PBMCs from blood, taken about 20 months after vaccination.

The CDR3 nucleotides are TGCGCCAGCAGCGACAGGGGATCCTACGAGCAGTACTTC. Translated: CASSDRGSYEQYF. J is TRBJ2-7 and V is TRBV5-1, with TRBD1 matching over 8 bases. Germline V lookup: CDR1 SGHRS, CDR2 YFSETQ. CDR3 length equals 13 residues. V lost 4 bases and J lost 1; bases outside the gene matches: 1.